The rows below give T cell receptor beta chains drawn from one sample of a study of OX40 agonist ivuxolimab in advanced cancers. Generated by immunoSEQ multiplex PCR, the TCRdb table keeps only in-frame clones and is missing some. The table shows around 99,000 clones, with almost 90% occurring only once. The sample was CD4+ or CD8+ T cells sorted from blood, taken in a trial of the OX40 agonist ivuxolimab. The receptors here all came from an adult with an advanced solid tumor such as melanoma, head and neck, liver or kidney cancer. CDR3s leave out the opening cysteine and the closing phenylalanine or tryptophan. Not all rows give a size; the values are once, few, many and, for expanded clones, a class.

ASSLSGGDQPQH,TRBJ1-5,TRBV5-1,NA
ASSPPGDTQY,TRBJ2-3,TRBV7-6,NA
ASSPRLDQETQY,TRBJ2-5,TRBV18,NA
ASSNGDYRPNYEQY,TRBJ2-7,TRBV5-1,NA
ASSLVASSDTQY,TRBJ2-3,TRBV7-2,NA
ASSLAGGWTDTQY,TRBJ2-3,TRBV7-6,NA
ASSPRGTVVSPLH,TRBJ1-6,TRBV5-1,NA
SASIGAGYT,TRBJ1-2,TRBV20-1,once
ASRKTHLTGDYEQY,TRBJ2-7,TRBV5-1,NA
ASSLEPGLAGGGGNNEQF,TRBJ2-1,TRBV5-1,NA
ASSQLPGGTRVDTQY,TRBJ2-3,TRBV14,NA
ASSERSLYGYT,TRBJ1-2,TRBV11-1,NA
ASKSLAKNIQY,TRBJ2-4,TRBV7-8,NA
ASSQQTATNEKLF,TRBJ1-4,TRBV4-1,NA
ASSTPGPREQY,TRBJ2-7,TRBV7-2,NA
ASSLGGRAYGYT,TRBJ1-2,TRBV16,NA
ASSLRGDEQF,TRBJ2-1,TRBV7-6,NA
ASSYAAGGQETQY,TRBJ2-5,TRBV5-6,NA
ASSLEGSGKDTIY,TRBJ1-3,TRBV7-9,few
ASSTRTGLDEKLF,TRBJ1-4,TRBV19,NA
ASSSGLAGPSGPGELF,TRBJ2-2,TRBV5-1,NA
ASSSSSGRIDTQY,TRBJ2-3,TRBV7-9,NA
ASSWTSGAEDTQY,TRBJ2-3,TRBV5-1,NA
SPGLAGGEQF,TRBJ2-1,TRBV29-1,NA
ASSFGGTGNEKLF,TRBJ1-4,TRBV5-1,once
ASRQYNEQF,TRBJ2-1,TRBV19,NA
ASSFSGGHSNTEAF,TRBJ1-1,TRBV5-1,NA
AWGRTSGGTDTQY,TRBJ2-3,TRBV30,NA
ASSSFTGELF,TRBJ2-2,TRBV11-3,NA
AISDSYSGYT,TRBJ1-2,TRBV10-3,NA
ASSFSGQVHQETQY,TRBJ2-5,TRBV5-1,NA
ASSLPGTDTQY,TRBJ2-3,TRBV5-5,NA
ASSTDREVWTDTQY,TRBJ2-3,TRBV19,NA
ASRYGQDQETQY,TRBJ2-5,TRBV5-1,NA
ASSFDSARQPQH,TRBJ1-5,TRBV5-8,NA
ASSLASGGYYEQY,TRBJ2-7,TRBV11-1,NA
ASNTLRPFGTPNTGELF,TRBJ2-2,TRBV19,NA
ASSLAASGESSYNEQF,TRBJ2-1,TRBV7-8,NA
ATSYPSGFEGNEQF,TRBJ2-1,TRBV6-6,NA
ASSQDNGQRNEKLF,TRBJ1-4,TRBV4-1,NA
ASSVAWGNEQF,TRBJ2-1,TRBV9,NA
ASSQRQGGGTDTQY,TRBJ2-3,TRBV7-2,NA
ASSSIQGTGVPQH,TRBJ1-5,TRBV6-5,once
ASSQLDPPEQY,TRBJ2-7,TRBV4-1,few
ASSLGSGTNTEAF,TRBJ1-1,TRBV5-1,NA
AWSVGRDSNQPQH,TRBJ1-5,TRBV30,NA
ASNMIAGAGQPQH,TRBJ1-5,TRBV6-1,NA
ASSLVPNTEAF,TRBJ1-1,TRBV7-2,NA
AAMWDRGSEQY,TRBJ2-7,TRBV2,once
ASSSPGWDRGRETQY,TRBJ2-5,TRBV7-9,NA